Below, 5 T cell receptor beta chains from the same sample are listed, as sequenced in a study of blood T cell repertoires in COVID-19. The table came from immunoSEQ multiplex PCR; TCRdb's copy has only in-frame clones and leaves some out. The data hold about 460,000 clones, with around nine tenths observed a single time. The source material was PBMCs or T cells enriched from blood (not recorded which). The receptors come from a woman aged 60-70 years who had recovered from COVID-19.

The DNA for the CDR3 is TGTGCCAGCAGTTACACTAGGGTGCAGTACGAGCAGTACGTC. It codes for CASSYTRVQYEQYV. This chain joins TRBV6-6 and TRBJ2-7, with D possibly being TRBD2 (5 bases). This CDR3 spans 14 amino acids. The germline V gene encodes CDR1 MNHNY and CDR2 SVGAGI (reference sequence). V lost 2 bases and J lost 4, with 12 bases in between.

The chain combines TRBV5-1 with TRBJ2-5; D remains ambiguous. The CDR3 extends over 14 amino acids. V was cut by 0 bases and J by 4 bases, with 10 bases left in between. Germline CDR1 and CDR2: SGHRS and YFSETQ. The CDR3 region has the DNA TGCGCCAGCAGCTTGGCCTGGCCGGGAGAGACCCAGTACTTC. Its translation is CASSLAWPGETQYF.

The genes are TRBV6-5 and TRBJ1-2, with 9 bases identical to TRBD1. V dropped 8 bases and J dropped 6; count of bases not matched to a gene: 7. This CDR3 has 13 residues. CDR1 is MNHEY and CDR2 is SVGAGI in the germline V gene. CDR3 sequence (DNA): TGTGCCAGCGGCGACAGGGGGTTCCATGGCTACACCTTC. Amino acids: CASGDRGFHGYTF.

J is TRBJ1-2 and V is TRBV19; D perhaps matches TRBD1 (6 bases). The CDR3 is 13 residues long. Trimming removed 5 bases at V and 7 bases at J, with 14 bases between. The V gene's germline CDR1 is LNHDA and CDR2 SQIVND (reference sequence). The DNA of the CDR3 is TGTGCCAGTAGTTTTACAACAGGGTTTGGCTACACCTTC. Amino acids: CASSFTTGFGYTF.

This clone was detected once. This chain links TRBV2 with TRBJ2-5; TRBD2 agrees at 7 bases. J was trimmed by 5 bases and V by 6 bases; bases with no gene match: 6. CDR1 and CDR2 (germline): SNHLY, FYNNEI. The CDR3 is made up of 13 amino acids. CDR3 region: CASRPAGWETQYF. The CDR3 coding sequence is TGTGCCAGCAGGCCAGCGGGGTGGGAGACCCAGTACTTC.